This passage covers 20 T cell receptor beta chains from one sample sequenced in a study of a mutant IDH1 vaccine in newly diagnosed glioma. The table came from immunoSEQ multiplex PCR; TCRdb's copy has only in-frame clones and leaves some out. The sample carries tens of thousands of clones, roughly 87% recorded once. Time point specified: baseline, week 1 (first vaccination visit). Treatment specified: pre-vaccination baseline after standard-of-care therapy. The source material was PBMCs, sampled from a glioma patient treated with radiotherapy, temozolomide or both. Every receptor here comes from a man younger than 45 with glioma.

This chain's CDR3 is CASSRDTGTYEQFF. The CDR3 DNA reads TGCGCCAGCAGCCGCGATACAGGGACCTATGAGCAGTTCTTC. The rearrangement uses TRBV4-1 and TRBJ2-1; D perhaps matches TRBD1 (6 bases). This CDR3 is 14 amino acids long. The V and J ends lost 4 bases and 8 bases respectively, with 15 bases between them. From germline, CDR1 is MGHRA and CDR2 YSYEKL.

The V call is TRBV10-3, the J call TRBJ2-3, with TRBD1 identical over 7 bases. The CDR3 is made up of 14 amino acids. The germline gives CDR1 ENHRY, CDR2 SYGVKD. After removal of 6 bases from V and 0 bases from J, the junction contained 3 bases not matched to a gene. In DNA form, the CDR3 reads TGTGCCATCAGCCGGGACAGAAGCACAGATACGCAGTATTTT. This encodes CAISRDRSTDTQYF.

V usage is TRBV4-1 and J usage is TRBJ2-3; possible D gene TRBD2, 7 bases. With 1 base removed from V and 4 bases from J, the gap between germline ends came to 12 bases. Per the germline V gene, CDR1 is MGHRA and CDR2 is YSYEKL. This CDR3 has 15 amino acids. This CDR3 is CASSQVGGGADTQYF. DNA of the CDR3: TGCGCCAGCAGCCAAGTAGGAGGGGGGGCAGATACGCAGTATTTT.

In this sample, this clone turned up once. The rearrangement uses TRBV5-1 and TRBJ2-1; 8 nucleotides match TRBD1. The germline gives CDR1 SGHRS, CDR2 YFSETQ. The CDR3 sequence is 11 residues long. V lost 3 bases and J lost 12; bases outside the gene matches: 2. The CDR3 coding sequence is TGCGCCAGCAGCTCTGGACAGGGGCAGTTCTTC. Translation gives CASSSGQGQFF.

The chain recombines TRBV7-6 with TRBJ2-7; TRBD2 agrees at 12 bases. Looked up from germline, CDR1 is SGHVS and CDR2 is FNYEAQ. CDR3 length: 17 amino acids. Trimming at V came to 5 bases and at J to 0 bases, leaving 8 bases not matched to a gene. The CDR3 DNA reads as TGTGCCAGCAGCCCCCGGACTAGCGGGGCGAGCTCCTACGAGCAGTACTTC. This codes for CASSPRTSGASSYEQYF.

The chain joins TRBV28 to TRBJ1-4, with TRBD1 matching over 9 bases. Trimming cost V 6 bases and J 4 bases; bases outside gene matches: 9. The germline V gene has CDR1 MDHEN and CDR2 SYDVKM. The CDR3 runs 16 residues. CDR3 residues: CASSYPGQGYNEKLFF. Written as DNA, the CDR3 is TGTGCCAGCAGCTATCCGGGACAGGGCTATAATGAAAAACTGTTTTTT.

The rearrangement links TRBV9 to TRBJ2-7, with 7 bases matching TRBD2. The CDR3 runs to 15 residues. Trimming took 2 bases from V and 0 from J; bases not matched to a gene: 5. The germline gives CDR1 SGDLS, CDR2 YYNGEE. In nucleotides, the CDR3 is TGTGCCAGCAGCGTCAGGGAGGGGAGCTCCTACGAGCAGTACTTC. It specifies CASSVREGSSYEQYF.

This clone has a handful of counts. This chain uses TRBV4-3 with TRBJ1-1; 8 bases are a match to TRBD1. Trimming cost V 0 bases and J 3 bases; bases outside gene matches: 3. Germline CDR1 and CDR2: LGHNA and YSLEER. The CDR3 runs 15 residues. As DNA, the CDR3 is TGCGCCAGCAGCCAAGATATACAGGGGGACACTGAAGCTTTCTTT. This sequence encodes CASSQDIQGDTEAFF.

This clone has a handful of counts. The chain is built from TRBV19 and TRBJ1-5, with D unclear. V lost 7 bases and J lost 0, with 16 bases in between. The germline gives CDR1 LNHDA, CDR2 SQIVND (reference sequence). This CDR3 region has 16 residues. CDR3 in amino acids: CASNWATGNSNQPQHF. CDR3 DNA: TGTGCCAGTAATTGGGCAACTGGGAATAGCAATCAGCCCCAGCATTTT.

V gene TRBV4-3 combines with J gene TRBJ2-6; D uncertain. Trimming removed 1 base at V and 0 bases at J, with 4 bases between. Germline V gene lookup returns CDR1 LGHNA and CDR2 YSLEER. This CDR3 spans 15 amino acids. The CDR3: CASSQAASGANVLTF. Here the CDR3 DNA reads TGCGCCAGCAGCCAAGCCGCCTCTGGGGCCAACGTCCTGACTTTC.

The chain joins TRBV5-1 to TRBJ2-7, with D unresolved. CDR1 SGHRS and CDR2 YFSETQ come from the germline V gene. Trimming stripped 2 bases from V and 0 bases from J, with 6 bases between. The CDR3 spans 13 residues. The CDR3 region is CASSFPSSYEQYF. The CDR3 DNA is TGCGCCAGCAGCTTCCCCTCCTCCTACGAGCAGTACTTC.

In its sample, this clone was seen once. The V and J genes are TRBV9 and TRBJ2-3, with D unclear. Deletions cut 2 bases from V and 3 bases from J, with 7 bases between. Germline lookup yields CDR1 SGDLS and CDR2 YYNGEE. This CDR3 contains 13 residues. The CDR3 region has the DNA TGTGCCAGCAGCGTGAGTGAGACAGATACGCAGTATTTT. Protein sequence: CASSVSETDTQYF.

With regard to this clone: Other DNA sequences in this sample translate to the same CDR3. V and J are TRBV27 and TRBJ1-5, with D tentatively TRBD1 (5 bases). The V gene's germline CDR1 is MNHEY and CDR2 SMNVEV (reference sequence). The CDR3 runs 15 residues. The V end lost 3 bases, the J end lost 4 bases, and 13 bases lay between the germline ends. This CDR3 is CASSLGGAGNQPQHF. The CDR3 nucleotides read TGTGCCAGCAGTTTGGGAGGGGCGGGGAATCAGCCCCAGCATTTT.

The chain carries TRBV2 and TRBJ2-1; 7 bases align to TRBD2. This CDR3 comprises 14 residues. From germline, CDR1 is SNHLY and CDR2 FYNNEI. The J segment lost 8 bases and the V segment lost 0 bases, leaving 4 bases of the junction unmatched. As DNA, the CDR3 is TGTGCCAGCAGTGAAGCGGGAGGGATCGATGAGCAGTTCTTC. Translation gives CASSEAGGIDEQFF.

This clone has only one observation. The CDR3 region is CASSLTQPGGELFF. The CDR3 DNA sequence: TGTGCCAGCAGCTTAACCCAGCCGGGCGGGGAGCTGTTTTTT. V gene TRBV5-4 combines with J gene TRBJ2-2, with D hard to call. V lost 2 bases and J lost 7, with 12 bases in between. Germline lookup yields CDR1 SGHNT and CDR2 YYREEE (reference sequence). This CDR3 has 14 amino acids.

This rearrangement joins TRBV5-1 to TRBJ2-7; TRBD2 is a possible D gene (5 bases). CDR3 size: 14 residues. The V end lost 0 bases, the J end lost 3 bases, and 10 bases lay between the germline ends. Germline-derived CDR1 and CDR2 are SGHRS and YFSETQ. DNA for the CDR3: TGCGCCAGCAGCTTGGGTGTAGGAGGCTACGAGCAGTACTTC. It translates to CASSLGVGGYEQYF.

This clone was detected once. The V call is TRBV28, the J call TRBJ1-2; unclear D gene. V was shortened by 7 bases and J by 7 bases, with 16 bases between the two germline ends. CDR1 MDHEN and CDR2 SYDVKM come from the germline V gene. The CDR3 spans 13 residues. For the CDR3, the DNA is TGTGCCAGCACATCGGGAACAGTCTTTGGCTACACCTTC. It codes for CASTSGTVFGYTF.

This clone was seen more than once but under ten times. The chain joins TRBV6-1 to TRBJ1-3; D is possibly TRBD1 (6 bases). CDR3 length equals 14 residues. Between the trimmed V and J ends, which lost 6 bases and 0 bases, there was a span of 9 bases. CDR1 and CDR2 (germline): MNHNS, SASEGT. DNA of the CDR3: TGTGCCAGCAGGAAAGGGGGCTCTGGAAACACCATATATTTT. The encoded protein is CASRKGGSGNTIYF.

The chain links TRBV4-1 to TRBJ1-4, with 8 nucleotides matching TRBD1. Germline V gene lookup returns CDR1 MGHRA and CDR2 YSYEKL. With 0 bases clipped from V and 4 bases from J, the junction kept 4 bases outside the gene matches. This CDR3 has 16 residues. In DNA form, the CDR3 reads TGCGCCAGCAGCCAAGACAGGGGGCTAGGTAATGAAAAACTGTTTTTT. Translating gives CASSQDRGLGNEKLFF.

This sequence joins TRBV6-5 and TRBJ2-2; TRBD1 aligns across 11 bases. Germline trimming cut 6 bases from V and 3 bases from J; bases unmatched to any gene: 3. Germline CDR1 and CDR2: MNHEY and SVGAGI. The CDR3 length is 15 residues. The CDR3, as DNA: TGTGCCAGCAGCAGGGACAGGGGGGACACCGGGGAGCTGTTTTTT. Encoded protein: CASSRDRGDTGELFF.